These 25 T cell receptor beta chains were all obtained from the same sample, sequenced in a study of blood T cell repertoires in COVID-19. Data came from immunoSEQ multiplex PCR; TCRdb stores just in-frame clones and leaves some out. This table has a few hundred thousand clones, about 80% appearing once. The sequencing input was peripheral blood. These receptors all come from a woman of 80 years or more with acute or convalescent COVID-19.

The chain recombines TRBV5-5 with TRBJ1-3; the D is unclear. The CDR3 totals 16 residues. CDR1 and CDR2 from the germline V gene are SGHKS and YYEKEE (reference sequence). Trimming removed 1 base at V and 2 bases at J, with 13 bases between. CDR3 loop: CASSLTPRGTGNTIYF. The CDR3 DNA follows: TGTGCCAGCAGCTTGACCCCTCGGGGAACTGGAAACACCATATATTTT.

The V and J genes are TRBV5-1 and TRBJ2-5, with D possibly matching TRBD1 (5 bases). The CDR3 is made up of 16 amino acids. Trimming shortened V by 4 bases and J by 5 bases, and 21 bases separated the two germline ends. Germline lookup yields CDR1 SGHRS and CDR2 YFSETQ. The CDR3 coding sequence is TGCGCCAGCAGCCAGGGTTACGGTTCCGCTGGGGAGACCCAGTACTTC. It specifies CASSQGYGSAGETQYF.

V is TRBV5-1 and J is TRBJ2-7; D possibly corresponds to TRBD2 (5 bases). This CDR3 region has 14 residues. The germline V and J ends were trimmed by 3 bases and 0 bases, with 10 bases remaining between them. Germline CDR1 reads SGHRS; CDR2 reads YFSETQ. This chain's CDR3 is CASSSRTDSYEQYF. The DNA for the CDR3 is TGCGCCAGCAGCTCGCGGACTGACTCCTACGAGCAGTACTTC.

CDR3 DNA sequence: TGTGCCAGCAGCTTAGAGACAGCCCTGGGGCCCCAGCATTTT. This sequence encodes CASSLETALGPQHF. The chain is built from TRBV7-9 and TRBJ1-5; maybe TRBD1 (5 bases). Germline lookup yields CDR1 SEHNR and CDR2 FQNEAQ (reference sequence). The CDR3 spans 14 residues. The germline V and J ends were trimmed by 1 base and 9 bases, with 13 bases remaining between them.

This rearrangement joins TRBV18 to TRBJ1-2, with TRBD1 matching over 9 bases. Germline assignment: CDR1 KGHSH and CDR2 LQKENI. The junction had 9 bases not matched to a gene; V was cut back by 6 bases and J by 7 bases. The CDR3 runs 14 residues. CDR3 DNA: TGTGCCAGCTCCGTACAGGGACAGGGAGGTGGCTACACCTTC. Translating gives CASSVQGQGGGYTF.

In nucleotides, the CDR3 is TGTGCCAGCAGTGGGGCAGGGGGCAATCAGCCCCAGCATTTT. It is translated as CASSGAGGNQPQHF. V and J are TRBV25-1 and TRBJ1-5; D possibly corresponds to TRBD1 (6 bases). From germline, CDR1 is MGHDK and CDR2 SYGVNS. Trimming removed 4 bases from V and 2 bases from J, with 9 bases in between. This CDR3 comprises 14 residues. Full variable domain (missing parts from reference TRBV25-1 and TRBJ1-5): EADIYQTPRYLVIGTGKKITLECSQTMGHDKMYWYQQDPGMELHLIHYSYGVNSTEKGDLSSESTVSRIRTEHFPLTLESARPSHTSQYLCASSGAGGNQPQHFGDGTRLSIL.

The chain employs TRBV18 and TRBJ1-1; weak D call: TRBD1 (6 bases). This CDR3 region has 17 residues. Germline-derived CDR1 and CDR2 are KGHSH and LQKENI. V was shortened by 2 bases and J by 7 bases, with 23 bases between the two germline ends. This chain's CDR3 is CASSPVRQGTGGNEAFF. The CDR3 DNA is TGTGCCAGCTCACCAGTCCGGCAGGGGACGGGTGGAAATGAAGCTTTCTTT. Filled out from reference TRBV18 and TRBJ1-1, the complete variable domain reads NAGVMQNPRHLVRRRGQEARLRCSPMKGHSHVYWYRQLPEEGLKFMVYLQKENIIDESGMPKERFSAEFPKEGPSILRIQQVVRGDSAAYFCASSPVRQGTGGNEAFFGQGTRLTVV.

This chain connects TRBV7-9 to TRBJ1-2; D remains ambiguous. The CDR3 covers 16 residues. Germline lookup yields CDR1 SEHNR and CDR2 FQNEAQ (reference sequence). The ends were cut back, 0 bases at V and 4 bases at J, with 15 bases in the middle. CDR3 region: CASSLAVPQRSYGYTF. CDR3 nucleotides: TGTGCCAGCAGCTTAGCGGTCCCACAGAGAAGCTATGGCTACACCTTC.

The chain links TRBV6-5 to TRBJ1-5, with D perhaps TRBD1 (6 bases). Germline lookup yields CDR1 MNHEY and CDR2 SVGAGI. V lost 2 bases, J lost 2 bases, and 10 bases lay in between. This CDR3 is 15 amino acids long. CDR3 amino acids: CASSYGDTRNQPQHF. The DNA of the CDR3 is TGTGCCAGCAGTTACGGGGACACTCGCAATCAGCCCCAGCATTTT.

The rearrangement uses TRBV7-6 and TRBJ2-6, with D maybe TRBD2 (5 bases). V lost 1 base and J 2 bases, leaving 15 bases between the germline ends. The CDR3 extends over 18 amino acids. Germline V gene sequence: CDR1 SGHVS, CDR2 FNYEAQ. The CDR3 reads CASSLGGLAVTGANVLTF. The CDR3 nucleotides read TGTGCCAGCAGCTTAGGAGGCCTAGCAGTCACTGGGGCCAACGTCCTGACTTTC.

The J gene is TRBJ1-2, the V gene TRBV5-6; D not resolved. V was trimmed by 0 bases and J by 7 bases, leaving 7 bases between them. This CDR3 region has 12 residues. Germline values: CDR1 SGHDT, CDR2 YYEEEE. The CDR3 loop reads CASSLARAGYTF. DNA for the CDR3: TGTGCCAGCAGCTTGGCGAGGGCTGGCTACACCTTC. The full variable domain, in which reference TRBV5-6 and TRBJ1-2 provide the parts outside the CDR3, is DAGVTQSPTHLIKTRGQQVTLRCSPKSGHDTVSWYQQALGQGPQFIFQYYEEEERQRGNFPDRFSGHQFPNYSSELNVNALLLGDSALYLCASSLARAGYTFGSGTRLTVV.

DNA for the CDR3: TGTGCCAGCAGCTTAGTAGCCGGAAAACTGTTTTTT. As protein: CASSLVAGKLFF. The V call is TRBV5-6, the J call TRBJ1-4, with D unclear. Per the germline V gene, CDR1 is SGHDT and CDR2 is YYEEEE. Between the trimmed V and J ends, which lost 2 bases and 10 bases, there was a span of 9 bases. The CDR3 loop spans 12 amino acids.

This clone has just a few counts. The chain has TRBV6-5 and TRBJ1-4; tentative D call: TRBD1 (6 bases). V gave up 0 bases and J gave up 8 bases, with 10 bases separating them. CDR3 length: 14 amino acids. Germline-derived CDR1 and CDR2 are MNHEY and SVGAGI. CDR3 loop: CASSYSTGLEKLFF. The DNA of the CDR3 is TGTGCCAGCAGTTACTCGACAGGTCTGGAAAAACTGTTTTTT.

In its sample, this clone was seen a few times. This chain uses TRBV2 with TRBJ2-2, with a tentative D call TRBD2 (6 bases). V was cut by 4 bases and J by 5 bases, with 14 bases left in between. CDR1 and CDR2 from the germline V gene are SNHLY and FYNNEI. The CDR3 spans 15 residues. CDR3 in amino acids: CASSGNGGVTGELFF. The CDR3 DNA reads TGTGCCAGCAGTGGAAACGGGGGAGTTACCGGGGAGCTGTTTTTT.

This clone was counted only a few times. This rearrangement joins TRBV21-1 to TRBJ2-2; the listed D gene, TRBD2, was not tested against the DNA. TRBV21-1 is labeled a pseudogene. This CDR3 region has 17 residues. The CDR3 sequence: CASSKKKRISPTGELFF. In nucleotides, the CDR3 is TGTGCCAGCAGCAAAAAAAAGCGGATTAGCCCCACCGGGGAGCTGTTTTTT.

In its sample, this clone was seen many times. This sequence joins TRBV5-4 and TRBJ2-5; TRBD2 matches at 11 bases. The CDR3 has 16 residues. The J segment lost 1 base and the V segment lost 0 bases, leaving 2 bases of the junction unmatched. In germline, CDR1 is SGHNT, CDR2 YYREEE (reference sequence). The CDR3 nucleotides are TGTGCCAGCAGCTTGGGACTAGCGGGACTCCAAGAGACCCAGTACTTC. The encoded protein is CASSLGLAGLQETQYF.

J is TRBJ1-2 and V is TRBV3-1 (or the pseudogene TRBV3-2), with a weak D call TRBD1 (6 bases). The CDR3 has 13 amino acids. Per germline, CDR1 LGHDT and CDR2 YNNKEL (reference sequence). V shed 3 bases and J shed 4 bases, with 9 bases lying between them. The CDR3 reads CASSQGAVYGYTF. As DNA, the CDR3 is TGTGCCAGCAGCCAGGGGGCTGTCTATGGCTACACCTTC.

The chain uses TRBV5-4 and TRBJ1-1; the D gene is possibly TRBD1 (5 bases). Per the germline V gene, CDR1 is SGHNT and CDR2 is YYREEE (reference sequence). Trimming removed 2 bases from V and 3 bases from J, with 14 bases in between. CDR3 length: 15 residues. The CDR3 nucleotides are TGTGCCAGCAGCTTAGCTCAGGGCCACTACACTGAAGCTTTCTTT. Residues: CASSLAQGHYTEAFF. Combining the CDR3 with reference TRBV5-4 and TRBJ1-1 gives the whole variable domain ETGVTQSPTHLIKTRGQQVTLRCSSQSGHNTVSWYQQALGQGPQFIFQYYREEENGRGNFPPRFSGLQFPNYSSELNVNALELDDSALYLCASSLAQGHYTEAFFGQGTRLTVV.

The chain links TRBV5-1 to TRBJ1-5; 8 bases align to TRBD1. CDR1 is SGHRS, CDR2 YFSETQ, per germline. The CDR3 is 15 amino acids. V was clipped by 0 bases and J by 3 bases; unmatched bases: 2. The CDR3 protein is CASSLGQGINQPQHF. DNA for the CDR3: TGCGCCAGCAGCTTGGGACAGGGGATCAATCAGCCCCAGCATTTT.

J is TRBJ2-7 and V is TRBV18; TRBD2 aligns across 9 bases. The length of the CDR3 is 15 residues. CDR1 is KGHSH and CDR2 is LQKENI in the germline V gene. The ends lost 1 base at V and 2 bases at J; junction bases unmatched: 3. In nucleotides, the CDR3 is TGTGCCAGCTCACCACAACCTAGCGGGACCTACGAGCAGTACTTC. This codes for CASSPQPSGTYEQYF.

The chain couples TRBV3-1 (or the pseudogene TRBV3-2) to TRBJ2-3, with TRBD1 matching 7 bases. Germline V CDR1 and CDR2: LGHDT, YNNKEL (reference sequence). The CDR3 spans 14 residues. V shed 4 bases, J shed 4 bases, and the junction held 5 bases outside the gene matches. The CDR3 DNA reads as TGTGCCAGCAGCCCTTACCAGGGGGCAGATACGCAGTATTTT. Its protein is CASSPYQGADTQYF.

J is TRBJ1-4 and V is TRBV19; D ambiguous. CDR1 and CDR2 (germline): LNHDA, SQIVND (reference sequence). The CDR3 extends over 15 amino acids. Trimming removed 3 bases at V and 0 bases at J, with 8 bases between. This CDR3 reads CASSIGRPTNEKLFF. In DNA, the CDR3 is TGTGCCAGTAGTATTGGGAGGCCAACTAATGAAAAACTGTTTTTT.

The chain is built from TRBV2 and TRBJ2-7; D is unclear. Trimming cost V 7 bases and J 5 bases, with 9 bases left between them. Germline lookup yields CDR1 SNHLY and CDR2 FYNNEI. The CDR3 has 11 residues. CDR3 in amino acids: CASNLLDEQYF. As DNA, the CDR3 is TGTGCCAGCAACCTTTTAGACGAGCAGTACTTC.

This CDR3 reads CASSPYQTSANTEAFF. The DNA for the CDR3 is TGTGCCAGCTCACCTTACCAGACCAGCGCGAACACTGAAGCTTTCTTT. The rearrangement uses TRBV18 and TRBJ1-1, with D unclear. V was clipped by 3 bases and J by 1 base, with 15 bases between them. The CDR3 runs to 16 residues. The germline V gene has CDR1 KGHSH and CDR2 LQKENI.

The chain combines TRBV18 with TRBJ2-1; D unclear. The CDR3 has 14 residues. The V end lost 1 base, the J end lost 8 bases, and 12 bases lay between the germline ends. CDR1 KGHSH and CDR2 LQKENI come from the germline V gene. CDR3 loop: CASSPQAVEDEQFF. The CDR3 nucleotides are TGTGCCAGCTCACCACAGGCAGTAGAGGATGAGCAGTTCTTC.